This entry lists 27 T cell receptor beta chains sequenced from one sample in a study of technical replicates of blood from a few donors. Clones were read by immunoSEQ multiplex PCR, and TCRdb kept only the in-frame ones, dropping some. The sample includes 45,000 to 60,000 clones, approximately 90% of them seen just once. The specimen was PBMCs. The receptors were sampled from a human donor in good health. Some clones in this sample may be carry-over from other donors' samples.

The rearrangement links TRBV4-1 to TRBJ2-2; TRBD2 might be the D (6 bases). V shed 3 bases and J shed 0 bases, with 11 bases lying between them. The CDR3 extends over 16 amino acids. Germline V gene data show CDR1 as MGHRA and CDR2 as YSYEKL. The CDR3 DNA sequence: TGCGCCAGCAGCCACCTGCGGGGTTCGAACACCGGGGAGCTGTTTTTT. The encoded protein is CASSHLRGSNTGELFF.

With respect to this clone: The DNA is left out, because the CDR3 cannot be placed on it with certainty; the CDR3 is given as TCRdb lists it. V gene TRBV7-6 combines with J gene TRBJ2-7; the table calls TRBD1, which could not be checked here. From germline, CDR1 is SGHVS and CDR2 FNYEAQ. The CDR3 length is 16 residues, termini included. CDR3 amino acids: CASSLARRFPISLQYF.

The chain joins TRBV4-3 to TRBJ1-2; tentatively, D is TRBD1 (5 bases). Trimming cost V 0 bases and J 8 bases, with 13 bases left between them. CDR3 length: 14 residues. CDR1 and CDR2 (germline): LGHNA, YSLEER. CDR3 loop: CASSQDAGIRGYTF. CDR3 nucleotide sequence: TGCGCCAGCAGCCAAGATGCAGGGATAAGGGGCTACACCTTC.

The chain recombines TRBV13 with TRBJ2-3; 8 positions match TRBD2. The CDR3 covers 16 residues. Trimming at V came to 3 bases and at J to 4 bases, leaving 9 bases not matched to a gene. Germline assignment: CDR1 PRHDT and CDR2 FYEKMQ (reference sequence). CDR3 nucleotide sequence: TGTGCCAGCAGCTTGGGGGGACTAGTGAAATCAGATACGCAGTATTTT. It codes for CASSLGGLVKSDTQYF.

The chain carries TRBV11-2 and TRBJ2-2, with TRBD2 identical over 12 bases. The CDR3 consists of 18 residues. The V gene end was trimmed by 5 bases and the J gene end by 1 base; junction bases not matched to a gene: 8. CDR1 SGHAT and CDR2 FQNNGV come from the germline V gene. DNA of the CDR3: TGTGCCAGCAGCGCCCGACTAGCGGGAGTAGGGAACACCGGGGAGCTGTTTTTT. Amino acid sequence: CASSARLAGVGNTGELFF.

J is TRBJ2-7 and V is TRBV2; TRBD1 matches 9 bases. The germline CDR1 and CDR2 sequences are SNHLY and FYNNEI. V shed 9 bases and J 6 bases; nucleotides not matched to a gene: 9. The CDR3 spans 13 residues. CDR3 coding DNA: TGTGCCAGGCAGGGACAGGGCCCTTCCGAGCAGTACTTC. It is translated as CARQGQGPSEQYF.

The chain has TRBV7-8 and TRBJ2-7; D might be TRBD2 (7 bases). Trimming removed 1 base from V and 7 bases from J, with 17 bases in between. The CDR3 has 15 residues. The germline V gene has CDR1 SGHVS and CDR2 FQNEAQ. The chain's CDR3 is CASSLVSGTTGEQYF. Here the CDR3 DNA reads TGTGCCAGCAGCTTAGTCAGCGGGACGACAGGAGAGCAGTACTTC.

The chain uses TRBV7-9 and TRBJ2-2, with 9 positions matching TRBD2. Germline V gene lookup returns CDR1 SEHNR and CDR2 FQNEAQ (reference sequence). Trimming cost V 5 bases and J 4 bases; bases outside gene matches: 8. The CDR3 sequence is 16 residues long. In DNA form, the CDR3 reads TGTGCCAGCAGCCCCGTGGCGGGGGGGTTCACCGGGGAGCTGTTTTTT. Protein: CASSPVAGGFTGELFF.

By share of the sample, this clone is medium-sized. The CDR3 DNA is TGTGCCAGCAGCCAAGATACTAGCGGGAGTTACGAGCAGTACTTC. This encodes CASSQDTSGSYEQYF. The J gene is TRBJ2-7, the V gene TRBV4-2; 11 bases fit TRBD2. Germline V gene data show CDR1 as LGHNA and CDR2 as YNFKEQ. With V trimmed by 0 bases and J by 4 bases, 2 bases remained unmatched. The CDR3 is 15 residues long.

The chain uses TRBV30 and TRBJ2-7; D may be TRBD1 (5 bases). The CDR3 contains 13 residues. The V end was cut by 4 bases, the J end by 0 bases, with 10 bases between. Germline loops: CDR1 GTSNPN, CDR2 SVGIG (reference sequence). As DNA, the CDR3 is TGTGCCTGGAATCTTGACAGCTCCTACGAGCAGTACTTC. This encodes CAWNLDSSYEQYF. Complete variable domain (other parts from reference TRBV30 and TRBJ2-7): SQTIHQWPATLVQPVGSPLSLECTVEGTSNPNLYWYRQAAGRGLQLLFYSVGIGQISSEVPQNLSASRPQDRQFILSSKKLLLSDSGFYLCAWNLDSSYEQYFGPGTRLTVT.

The V gene is TRBV5-1, the J gene TRBJ1-1, with 8 bases aligning to TRBD1. Germline CDR1 SGHRS, CDR2 YFSETQ. Trimming at V came to 3 bases and at J to 2 bases, leaving 6 bases not matched to a gene. The CDR3 runs 15 residues. CDR3 residues: CASSSQGEPNTEAFF. The CDR3 DNA reads as TGCGCCAGCAGCTCACAGGGGGAGCCTAACACTGAAGCTTTCTTT.

The V and J genes are TRBV4-3 and TRBJ1-2; 8 bases are shared with TRBD1. Per germline, CDR1 LGHNA and CDR2 YSLEER. The CDR3 is made up of 15 amino acids. V gave up 0 bases and J gave up 7 bases; unmatched junction bases: 7. This CDR3 is CASSQEPRGRSGYTF. The CDR3 nucleotides read TGCGCCAGCAGCCAAGAGCCCAGGGGGCGAAGTGGCTACACCTTC.

The genes are TRBV5-4 and TRBJ2-7; tentatively, D is TRBD1 (6 bases). The length of the CDR3 is 15 residues. Germline CDR1 SGHNT, CDR2 YYREEE (reference sequence). Trimming stripped 0 bases from V and 6 bases from J, with 16 bases between. CDR3 region: CASSLDLQGPGEQYF. The CDR3 DNA follows: TGTGCCAGCAGCTTGGACCTACAGGGACCAGGCGAGCAGTACTTC.

The chain employs TRBV20-1 and TRBJ1-1, with 7 bases fitting TRBD1. Germline CDR1 and CDR2: DFQATT and SNEGSKA (reference sequence). J gave up 7 bases and V 3 bases, and 2 bases lay outside the gene matches. This CDR3 spans 11 amino acids. The CDR3 DNA is TGCAGTGCTAGGGGGACAGTTGAAGCTTTCTTT. Translating it yields CSARGTVEAFF.

The J gene is TRBJ1-1, the V gene TRBV10-3, with D tentatively TRBD1 (5 bases). This CDR3 is 16 amino acids long. Between the trimmed V and J ends, which lost 4 bases and 6 bases, there was a span of 21 bases. From germline, CDR1 is ENHRY and CDR2 SYGVKD. In DNA, the CDR3 is TGTGCCATCAGTGGGTCACACCTCCGGGGGATCGCTGAAGCTTTCTTT. This codes for CAISGSHLRGIAEAFF.

The J gene is TRBJ1-1, the V gene TRBV7-6, with D maybe TRBD1 (5 bases). This CDR3 spans 13 amino acids. Germline-derived CDR1 and CDR2 are SGHVS and FNYEAQ. V was cut by 4 bases and J by 1 base, with 7 bases left in between. The CDR3 region has the DNA TGTGCCAGCAGCTGGAGGGGGAACACTGAAGCTTTCTTT. Translating it yields CASSWRGNTEAFF. The whole variable domain, filled in from reference TRBV7-6 and TRBJ1-1, reads GAGVSQSPRYKVTKRGQDVALRCDPISGHVSLYWYRQALGQGPEFLTYFNYEAQQDKSGLPNDRFSAERPEGSISTLTIQRTEQRDSAMYRCASSWRGNTEAFFGQGTRLTVV.

This rearrangement joins TRBV6-5 to TRBJ2-7, with D maybe TRBD2 (7 bases). V was pared by 2 bases and J by 6 bases, with 20 bases between. The CDR3 length is 16 residues. Germline V gives CDR1 MNHEY, CDR2 SVGAGI. The CDR3 reads CASSYRSRGASREQYF. The CDR3 nucleotides are TGTGCCAGCAGTTACAGAAGTCGGGGGGCGTCCCGCGAGCAGTACTTC.

The J gene is TRBJ2-7, the V gene TRBV5-1, with TRBD1 matching over 10 bases. The V and J ends lost 7 bases and 5 bases, in that order; junction bases with no gene match: 9. Looked up from germline, CDR1 is SGHRS and CDR2 is YFSETQ. There are 14 residues in the CDR3. The CDR3 loop reads CASARDRGRNEQYF. CDR3 bases: TGCGCCAGCGCCCGGGACAGGGGAAGGAACGAGCAGTACTTC. The full variable domain, in which reference TRBV5-1 and TRBJ2-7 provide the parts outside the CDR3, is KAGVTQTPRYLIKTRGQQVTLSCSPISGHRSVSWYQQTPGQGLQFLFEYFSETQRNKGNFPGRFSGRQFSNSRSEMNVSTLELGDSALYLCASARDRGRNEQYFGPGTRLTVT.

V usage is TRBV6-5 and J usage is TRBJ1-1; perhaps TRBD1 as D (5 bases). Per germline, CDR1 MNHEY and CDR2 SVGAGI. V was pared by 6 bases and J by 1 base, with 15 bases between. The CDR3 has 15 residues. The CDR3 region is CASSQSFRGNTEAFF. DNA of the CDR3: TGTGCCAGCAGCCAATCATTTAGGGGGAACACTGAAGCTTTCTTT.

This chain uses TRBV6-6 with TRBJ1-1; 9 bases match TRBD1. V dropped 8 bases and J dropped 0; count of bases not matched to a gene: 4. This CDR3 spans 14 amino acids. Germline V CDR1 and CDR2: MNHNY, SVGAGI (reference sequence). CDR3 nucleotide sequence: TGTGCCAGCTGGACAGGGGTATTGAACACTGAAGCTTTCTTT. Translation: CASWTGVLNTEAFF.

In this sample, this clone turned up many times. V usage is TRBV5-4 and J usage is TRBJ2-1; TRBD2 matches at 10 bases. The CDR3 loop spans 13 amino acids. Losses at the gene ends were 2 bases for V and 8 bases for J; bases not matched to a gene: 1. Germline loops: CDR1 SGHNT, CDR2 YYREEE (reference sequence). The CDR3 sequence: CASSLGLADEQFF. The CDR3 nucleotides read TGTGCCAGCAGCTTAGGACTAGCGGATGAGCAGTTCTTC. Supplemented by reference TRBV5-4 and TRBJ2-1, the full variable domain reads ETGVTQSPTHLIKTRGQQVTLRCSSQSGHNTVSWYQQALGQGPQFIFQYYREEENGRGNFPPRFSGLQFPNYSSELNVNALELDDSALYLCASSLGLADEQFFGPGTRLTVL.

This chain uses TRBV7-6 with TRBJ2-1; 11 bases fit TRBD2. The CDR3 length is 15 residues. Germline CDR1 SGHVS, CDR2 FNYEAQ. The trim removed 2 bases at V and 9 bases at J, leaving 6 bases unmatched. In DNA form, the CDR3 reads TGTGCCAGCAGCTTATTTAGCGGGGGGGCCAGTGAGCAGTTCTTC. Encoded protein: CASSLFSGGASEQFF. Based on the CDR3 plus reference TRBV7-6 and TRBJ2-1, the full variable domain is GAGVSQSPRYKVTKRGQDVALRCDPISGHVSLYWYRQALGQGPEFLTYFNYEAQQDKSGLPNDRFSAERPEGSISTLTIQRTEQRDSAMYRCASSLFSGGASEQFFGPGTRLTVL.

V gene TRBV7-2 combines with J gene TRBJ2-2; D gene unclear. Germline CDR1 is SGHTA and CDR2 is FQGNSA. CDR3 size: 15 residues. The V end was cut by 0 bases, the J end by 7 bases, with 12 bases between. The CDR3 protein is CASSLAAFYNGELFF. The CDR3 DNA sequence: TGTGCCAGCAGCTTAGCGGCCTTTTATAACGGGGAGCTGTTTTTT.

The chain employs TRBV4-1 and TRBJ1-1; tentatively, D is TRBD1 (5 bases). There are 16 residues in the CDR3. Germline-derived CDR1 and CDR2 are MGHRA and YSYEKL. V was shortened by 0 bases and J by 4 bases, with 15 bases between the two germline ends. CDR3 DNA sequence: TGCGCCAGCAGCCAAGAAAAACGACAGTCATTCACTGAAGCTTTCTTT. Translated, it gives CASSQEKRQSFTEAFF.

J is TRBJ2-5 and V is TRBV5-4; D might be TRBD2 (6 bases). The V gene lost 0 bases and the J gene lost 4 bases, with 13 bases spanning the gap. The CDR3 length is 15 residues. CDR1 is SGHNT, CDR2 YYREEE, per germline (reference sequence). CDR3 loop: CASSLEAGRGETQYF. The DNA of the CDR3 is TGTGCCAGCAGCTTGGAGGCGGGGCGGGGAGAGACCCAGTACTTC.

V gene TRBV6-6 combines with J gene TRBJ1-3; D unclear. The V and J ends lost 8 bases and 2 bases respectively, with 13 bases between them. CDR3 length equals 14 residues. Germline CDR1 and CDR2: MNHNY and SVGAGI (reference sequence). CDR3 residues: CASSAGVTGNTIYF. CDR3 sequence (DNA): TGTGCCAGCTCGGCCGGGGTCACTGGAAACACCATATATTTT.

As for this clone: At one end, the junction sequence differs from germline, possibly due to a read error. The V gene is TRBV5-6, the J gene TRBJ1-2; unclear D gene. The CDR3 consists of 12 residues. Germline CDR1 SGHDT, CDR2 YYEEEE. The CDR3 protein is CASSLDAENLAF. The CDR3 DNA reads TGTGCCAGCAGCTTGGATGCGGAGAATTTGGCCTTC.